These T cell receptor beta chains were read from a single sample in a study of response to subunit inactivated influenza vaccine. TCRdb ran MiXCR on the RT-PCR reads and lists one entry per CDR3 protein. The table includes about 650,000 distinct CDR3 sequences, around 13% detected once. This material consisted of PBMCs from blood, taken around 14 days before vaccination. The receptors stem from a man aged 50-60 years who received an inactivated influenza vaccine. Each CDR3 is given with its conserved first and last residue. The D gene is left open where the match is weak. For some rows the clone size is stated as once, few or many, or as a class when expanded; others skip it.

J gene: TRBJ2-5
clone size: -
V gene: TRBV29-1
CDR3 length: 14
D gene: TRBD2
CDR3 DNA: TGCAGCGTTGACCTAGCGGGAGCCGGAAAGACCCAGTACTTC
CDR3 protein: CSVDLAGAGKTQYF

J gene: TRBJ1-1
clone size: many
V gene: TRBV28
CDR3 length: 15
D gene: -
CDR3 DNA: TGTGCCAGCAGGCTATTATGGCTCGGAAACACTGAAGCTTTCTTT
CDR3 protein: CASRLLWLGNTEAFF

J gene: TRBJ2-5
clone size: few
V gene: TRBV4-3
CDR3 length: 17
D gene: TRBD2
CDR3 DNA: TGCGCCAGCAGCCAAGATCACCAGCGGGGGGACCAAGAGACCCAGTACTTC
CDR3 protein: CASSQDHQRGDQETQYF

J gene: TRBJ2-7
clone size: many
V gene: TRBV5-1
CDR3 length: 12
D gene: -
CDR3 DNA: TGCGCCAGCAGCTGGGGACGGTACGAGCAGTACTTC
CDR3 protein: CASSWGRYEQYF

J gene: TRBJ2-6
clone size: -
V gene: TRBV5-1
CDR3 length: 16
D gene: -
CDR3 DNA: TGCGCCAGCAGCTTGATTGGGTCCTCTGGGGCCAACGTCCTGACTTTC
CDR3 protein: CASSLIGSSGANVLTF

J gene: TRBJ1-6
clone size: few
V gene: TRBV5-1
CDR3 length: 14
D gene: -
CDR3 DNA: TGCGCCAGCGACTTGGGACCGACAGATTCGACCCTCCACTTT
CDR3 protein: CASDLGPTDSTLHF

J gene: TRBJ1-5
clone size: -
V gene: TRBV6-1
CDR3 length: 16
D gene: -
CDR3 DNA: TGTGCCAGCCGTGGGCGGACAAACGCTAGCAATCAGCCCCAGCATTTT
CDR3 protein: CASRGRTNASNQPQHF

J gene: TRBJ2-7
clone size: many
V gene: TRBV18
CDR3 length: 13
D gene: TRBD2
CDR3 DNA: TGTGCCAGCTCACCCGGGACTATCTACGAGCAGTACTTC
CDR3 protein: CASSPGTIYEQYF

J gene: TRBJ1-4
clone size: -
V gene: TRBV7-9
CDR3 length: 15
D gene: TRBD1
CDR3 DNA: TGTGCCAGCAGCTTAGGGGACAGCGATTACGAAAAACTGTTTTTT
CDR3 protein: CASSLGDSDYEKLFF

J gene: TRBJ1-3
clone size: few
V gene: TRBV30
CDR3 length: 13
D gene: -
CDR3 DNA: TGTGCCTGGAGTGGCGCGGTCGGAAACACCATATATTTT
CDR3 protein: CAWSGAVGNTIYF

J gene: TRBJ2-3
clone size: once
V gene: TRBV3-1
CDR3 length: 15
D gene: -
CDR3 DNA: TGTGCCATAACCACCCCGATAGAACTAACAGATACGCAGTATTTT
CDR3 protein: CAITTPIELTDTQYF

J gene: TRBJ2-3
clone size: -
V gene: TRBV5-1
CDR3 length: 12
D gene: -
CDR3 DNA: TGCGCCAGCACGCTACGTGGGGATACGCAGTATTTT
CDR3 protein: CASTLRGDTQYF

J gene: TRBJ2-2
clone size: -
V gene: TRBV6-2/TRBV6-3
CDR3 length: 12
D gene: -
CDR3 DNA: TGTGCCAGCAGCCCGGCCACCGGGGAGCTGTTTTTT
CDR3 protein: CASSPATGELFF

J gene: TRBJ2-7
clone size: -
V gene: TRBV6-2/TRBV6-3
CDR3 length: 14
D gene: -
CDR3 DNA: TGTGCCAGCAGTTACGTATTGAGCTCCTACGAGCAGTACTTC
CDR3 protein: CASSYVLSSYEQYF

J gene: TRBJ2-3
clone size: few
V gene: TRBV6-2/TRBV6-3
CDR3 length: 13
D gene: -
CDR3 DNA: TGTGCCAGCAGCTACCTAAATGGGGATACGCAGTATTTT
CDR3 protein: CASSYLNGDTQYF

J gene: TRBJ2-5
clone size: -
V gene: TRBV4-2
CDR3 length: 15
D gene: -
CDR3 DNA: TGTGCCAGCAGCCAAGAGTGGAGGGGAGGAGAGACCCAGTACTTC
CDR3 protein: CASSQEWRGGETQYF

J gene: TRBJ2-1
clone size: many
V gene: TRBV5-1
CDR3 length: 12
D gene: -
CDR3 DNA: TGCGCCAGCAGCCCGGAGGGGCATGAGCAGTTCTTC
CDR3 protein: CASSPEGHEQFF

J gene: TRBJ2-1
clone size: few
V gene: TRBV10-3
CDR3 length: 16
D gene: TRBD2
CDR3 DNA: TGTGCCATCAGTGACTCCGGAGCGGGAGCACACAATGAGCAGTTCTTC
CDR3 protein: CAISDSGAGAHNEQFF

J gene: TRBJ1-5
clone size: few
V gene: TRBV12-3/TRBV12-4
CDR3 length: 13
D gene: -
CDR3 DNA: TGTGCCAGCATGTTGGACAGTAATCAGCCCCAGCATTTT
CDR3 protein: CASMLDSNQPQHF

J gene: TRBJ2-1
clone size: few
V gene: TRBV12-3/TRBV12-4
CDR3 length: 15
D gene: TRBD2
CDR3 DNA: TGTGCCAGCAGCCGGAGCGGGGGGACTTCAGGAACGGAGTTCTTC
CDR3 protein: CASSRSGGTSGTEFF

J gene: TRBJ2-3
clone size: once
V gene: TRBV10-3
CDR3 length: 16
D gene: TRBD1
CDR3 DNA: TGTGCCATCAGTTCGACAGGGTCTGGGACCACAGATACGCAGTATTTT
CDR3 protein: CAISSTGSGTTDTQYF

J gene: TRBJ1-5
clone size: few
V gene: TRBV5-5
CDR3 length: 15
D gene: -
CDR3 DNA: TGTGCCAGCAGCCTGACGGGGATTGCGGGTCAGCCCCAGCATTTT
CDR3 protein: CASSLTGIAGQPQHF

J gene: TRBJ2-1
clone size: many
V gene: TRBV27
CDR3 length: 18
D gene: TRBD2
CDR3 DNA: TGTGCCAGCAGTTTAAGTGTTCGGCTAGCGGGAGTTGGTCCTGAGCAGTTCTTC
CDR3 protein: CASSLSVRLAGVGPEQFF

J gene: TRBJ1-2
clone size: -
V gene: TRBV7-2
CDR3 length: 12
D gene: -
CDR3 DNA: TGTGCCAGCAGCTATGACAGCGGTGGCTACACCTTC
CDR3 protein: CASSYDSGGYTF

J gene: TRBJ1-1
clone size: -
V gene: TRBV15
CDR3 length: 15
D gene: -
CDR3 DNA: TGTGCCACCAGGGGTGTCGGGGCACTGAACACTGAAGCTTTCTTT
CDR3 protein: CATRGVGALNTEAFF

J gene: TRBJ2-1
clone size: few
V gene: TRBV14
CDR3 length: 13
D gene: -
CDR3 DNA: TGTGCCAGCAGCCAAGACTTAAGCAACGAGCAGTTCTTC
CDR3 protein: CASSQDLSNEQFF

J gene: TRBJ1-6
clone size: -
V gene: TRBV7-2
CDR3 length: 13
D gene: -
CDR3 DNA: TGTGCCAGCAGCGCCCAGAGCTATTCACCCCTCCACTTT
CDR3 protein: CASSAQSYSPLHF

J gene: TRBJ2-1
clone size: many
V gene: TRBV20-1
CDR3 length: 13
D gene: -
CDR3 DNA: TGCAGTGCTAGAGAGACCCCGACCAATGAGCAGTTCTTC
CDR3 protein: CSARETPTNEQFF

J gene: TRBJ1-5
clone size: few
V gene: TRBV28
CDR3 length: 13
D gene: -
CDR3 DNA: TGTGCCAGCAGTAGAACACAGCTTCAGCCCCAGCATTTT
CDR3 protein: CASSRTQLQPQHF

J gene: TRBJ2-5
clone size: -
V gene: TRBV5-1
CDR3 length: 14
D gene: TRBD2
CDR3 DNA: TGCGCCAGCAGCTTCGGCGGGAGGATGGAGACCCAGTACTTC
CDR3 protein: CASSFGGRMETQYF

J gene: TRBJ1-1
clone size: few
V gene: TRBV6-1
CDR3 length: 14
D gene: -
CDR3 DNA: TGTGCCAGCAGTGAAAGACAGCAGAACACTGAAGCTTTCTTT
CDR3 protein: CASSERQQNTEAFF

J gene: TRBJ2-1
clone size: -
V gene: TRBV4-3
CDR3 length: 13
D gene: -
CDR3 DNA: TGCGCCAGCAGCCAAGATGACTACAATGAGCAGTTCTTC
CDR3 protein: CASSQDDYNEQFF

J gene: TRBJ1-2
clone size: few
V gene: TRBV6-2/TRBV6-3
CDR3 length: 14
D gene: -
CDR3 DNA: TGTGCCAGCACCGAAGGGCCTTTTGGCTATGGCTACACCTTC
CDR3 protein: CASTEGPFGYGYTF

J gene: TRBJ1-1
clone size: -
V gene: TRBV19
CDR3 length: 16
D gene: -
CDR3 DNA: TGTGCCAGTAGTACCTCCTCGAGCACCAAGGGCACTGAAGCTTTCTTT
CDR3 protein: CASSTSSSTKGTEAFF

J gene: TRBJ1-5
clone size: many
V gene: TRBV6-1
CDR3 length: 13
D gene: -
CDR3 DNA: TGTGCCAGCCGCCGCAGGAGCGATTTGTCCCAGCATTTT
CDR3 protein: CASRRRSDLSQHF

J gene: TRBJ2-7
clone size: many
V gene: TRBV7-8
CDR3 length: 17
D gene: -
CDR3 DNA: TGTGCCAGCAGCTTAGCGCTGGTGGGGAAAGAGACCTACGAGCAGTACTTC
CDR3 protein: CASSLALVGKETYEQYF

J gene: TRBJ2-7
clone size: few
V gene: TRBV9
CDR3 length: 15
D gene: TRBD1
CDR3 DNA: TGTGCCAGCAGCGTAGATTCGGGACAGGGGCACGAGCAGTACTTC
CDR3 protein: CASSVDSGQGHEQYF

J gene: TRBJ2-7
clone size: many
V gene: TRBV27
CDR3 length: 13
D gene: TRBD2
CDR3 DNA: TGTGCCAGCAGTCCGGGACTAAATTACGAGCAGTACTTC
CDR3 protein: CASSPGLNYEQYF

J gene: TRBJ2-1
clone size: -
V gene: TRBV18
CDR3 length: 17
D gene: TRBD2
CDR3 DNA: TGTGCCAGCTCACCACCGGGTCAACTAGCGGGGACGTATGAGCAGTTCTTC
CDR3 protein: CASSPPGQLAGTYEQFF

J gene: TRBJ2-2
clone size: -
V gene: TRBV7-2
CDR3 length: 15
D gene: TRBD1
CDR3 DNA: TGTGCCAGCAGCTTAGTGGGGACAGCCACCGGGGAGCTGTTTTTT
CDR3 protein: CASSLVGTATGELFF

J gene: TRBJ2-3
clone size: many
V gene: TRBV5-1
CDR3 length: 14
D gene: TRBD1
CDR3 DNA: TGCGCCAGCAGCTTAGGACAGGTCACAGATACGCAGTATTTT
CDR3 protein: CASSLGQVTDTQYF